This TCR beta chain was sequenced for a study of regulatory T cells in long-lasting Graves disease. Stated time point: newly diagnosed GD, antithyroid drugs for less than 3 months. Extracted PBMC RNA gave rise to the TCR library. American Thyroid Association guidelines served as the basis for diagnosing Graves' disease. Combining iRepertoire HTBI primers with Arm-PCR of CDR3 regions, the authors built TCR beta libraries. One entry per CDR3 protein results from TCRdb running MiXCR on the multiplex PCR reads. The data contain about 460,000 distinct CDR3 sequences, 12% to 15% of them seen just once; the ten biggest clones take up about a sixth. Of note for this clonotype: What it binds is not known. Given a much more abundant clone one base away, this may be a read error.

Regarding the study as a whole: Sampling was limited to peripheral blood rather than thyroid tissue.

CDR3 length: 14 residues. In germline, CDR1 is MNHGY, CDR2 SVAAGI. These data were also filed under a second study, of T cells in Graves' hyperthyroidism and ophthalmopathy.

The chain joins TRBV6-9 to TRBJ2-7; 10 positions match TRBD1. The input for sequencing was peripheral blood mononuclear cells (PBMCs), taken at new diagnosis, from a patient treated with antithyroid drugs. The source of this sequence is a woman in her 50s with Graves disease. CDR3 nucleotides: TGTGCCAGCGGTTACGGGACAGGGGCCTACGAGCAGTACTTC. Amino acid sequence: CASGYGTGAYEQYF.